These 9 T cell receptor beta chains were sequenced from one sample in a study of T cells after yellow fever vaccination. MiXCR, run by TCRdb on the 5' RACE reads, gives a single entry per CDR3 protein. Among 400,000 to 450,000 distinct CDR3 sequences listed, around 20% were seen once. The sequenced sample was PBMCs, obtained before the yellow fever booster vaccination. The receptors were gathered from a man aged 18 to 29 who received the YFV17D yellow fever vaccine.

The rearrangement joins TRBV5-1 to TRBJ1-4, with D perhaps TRBD1 (6 bases). CDR3 length: 16 residues. Germline V lookup: CDR1 SGHRS, CDR2 YFSETQ. Trimming pared 4 bases from V and 12 bases from J, leaving 25 bases between. This chain's CDR3 is CASSRQTGRTLTELFF. The CDR3 bases are TGCGCCAGCAGCCGACAAACAGGGAGGACCCTGACGGAACTGTTTTTT.

The CDR3 region is CASSQERGYTF. In nucleotides, the CDR3 is TGCGCCAGCAGCCAAGAACGGGGCTACACCTTC. The chain couples TRBV4-1 to TRBJ1-2, with D hard to call. Germline CDR1 and CDR2: MGHRA and YSYEKL. The CDR3 runs 11 residues. Trimming pared 0 bases from V and 8 bases from J, leaving 4 bases between.

There are a few counts of this clonotype. J is TRBJ2-7 and V is TRBV20-1, with 8 nucleotides matching TRBD1. The CDR3 has 13 amino acids. The J segment lost 3 bases and the V segment lost 5 bases, leaving 6 bases of the junction unmatched. In germline, CDR1 is DFQATT, CDR2 SNEGSKA (reference sequence). CDR3 sequence (DNA): TGCAGTGCTTCAGGGGGCGCCTTCTACGAGCAGTACTTC. This codes for CSASGGAFYEQYF.

V is TRBV7-9 and J is TRBJ1-1, with 8 bases matching TRBD1. Germline assignment: CDR1 SEHNR and CDR2 FQNEAQ (reference sequence). The V and J ends lost 2 bases and 5 bases, in that order; junction bases with no gene match: 7. CDR3 length: 15 amino acids. CDR3 in amino acids: CASSLPWTGRTEAFF. CDR3 nucleotide sequence: TGTGCCAGCAGCTTACCTTGGACAGGGCGGACTGAAGCTTTCTTT.

The rearrangement links TRBV25-1 to TRBJ1-2; 8 bases line up with TRBD1. Germline CDR1 is MGHDK and CDR2 is SYGVNS. This CDR3 spans 13 amino acids. Trimming removed 6 bases from V and 5 bases from J; junction bases left unmatched: 5. CDR3 nucleotides: TGTGCCAGCAGGCCCACAGGGGGATATGGCTACACCTTC. It codes for CASRPTGGYGYTF.

This clonotype was observed once. The chain joins TRBV6-1 to TRBJ1-5; D unclear. CDR1 and CDR2 from the germline V gene are MNHNS and SASEGT. CDR3 size: 14 residues. The V end lost 5 bases, the J end lost 4 bases, and 12 bases lay between the germline ends. CDR3 sequence (DNA): TGTGCCAGCAGTCCAAGGTCCCCAAATCAGCCCCAGCATTTT. Amino acid sequence: CASSPRSPNQPQHF.

The count of this clonotype is one. V is TRBV4-2 and J is TRBJ2-3; 11 bases match TRBD2. The germline V gene has CDR1 LGHNA and CDR2 YNFKEQ. Germline trimming cut 5 bases from V and 5 bases from J; bases unmatched to any gene: 9. This CDR3 is built from 16 residues. CDR3 amino acids: CASSDLSGGEGDTQYF. The CDR3, as DNA: TGTGCCAGCAGCGACCTTAGCGGGGGGGAGGGAGATACGCAGTATTTT.

The chain's CDR3 is CASSPRGGGNEQFF. The CDR3 bases are TGCGCCAGCAGTCCCCGGGGGGGCGGCAATGAGCAGTTCTTC. The rearrangement links TRBV5-1 to TRBJ2-1; 8 bases map to TRBD2. From germline, CDR1 is SGHRS and CDR2 YFSETQ. The CDR3 loop spans 14 amino acids. The trim removed 5 bases at V and 6 bases at J, leaving 7 bases unmatched.

This clonotype was counted only a few times. The gene calls are TRBV6-5 and TRBJ2-2; D might be TRBD2 (5 bases). The CDR3 is 15 amino acids. Trimming removed 0 bases at V and 6 bases at J, with 11 bases between. CDR1 MNHEY and CDR2 SVGAGI come from the germline V gene. The CDR3 DNA follows: TGTGCCAGCAGTTACTCGATGAGAGGGTCCGGGGAGCTGTTTTTT. It encodes CASSYSMRGSGELFF.